Each of the 32 T cell receptor beta chains below was sequenced from the same sample in a study of Ad26.COV2.S vaccination and SARS-CoV-2 variants. Treatment reported: about 20 received Ad26.COV2.S at low or high dose, single or two shots; about 5 received placebo; per-sample allocation not given. Sampling was performed 63 days after the first vaccine or placebo injection. Only in-frame clones appear in the TCRdb table, and some are missing; sequencing was by immunoSEQ multiplex PCR. The sample holds some 480,000 clones; 87% are singletons and the top ten take about 13%. Specimen: peripheral blood, collected in a trial of Ad26.COV2.S vaccine versus placebo. Receptor source: a person aged 18 to 59 who received the Ad26.COV2.S COVID-19 vaccine or a placebo.

V and J are TRBV30 and TRBJ1-1; D might be TRBD1 (5 bases). Trimming took 4 bases from V and 0 from J, leaving 15 bases between them. Germline V lookup: CDR1 GTSNPN, CDR2 SVGIG (reference sequence). The CDR3 spans 15 residues. CDR3 in amino acids: CAWTGRRKVNTEAFF. DNA for the CDR3: TGTGCCTGGACAGGGCGACGGAAGGTGAACACTGAAGCTTTCTTT.

The gene calls are TRBV5-4 and TRBJ1-2, with 10 bases matching TRBD1. The CDR3 covers 15 residues. Germline-derived CDR1 and CDR2 are SGHNT and YYREEE (reference sequence). The ends lost 2 bases at V and 9 bases at J; junction bases unmatched: 10. CDR3 residues: CASSLAGTGAFRYTF. Written as DNA, the CDR3 is TGTGCCAGCAGCTTAGCCGGGACAGGGGCATTCCGCTACACCTTC. The whole variable domain, filled in from reference TRBV5-4 and TRBJ1-2, reads ETGVTQSPTHLIKTRGQQVTLRCSSQSGHNTVSWYQQALGQGPQFIFQYYREEENGRGNFPPRFSGLQFPNYSSELNVNALELDDSALYLCASSLAGTGAFRYTFGSGTRLTVV.

The chain employs TRBV29-1 and TRBJ2-7; 7 bases line up with TRBD2. V shed 4 bases and J 5 bases; nucleotides not matched to a gene: 11. The CDR3 sequence is 14 residues long. In germline, CDR1 is SQVTM, CDR2 ANQGSEA. As DNA, the CDR3 is TGCAGCGTTGTCGGGGCGGGAGTCCTGCACGAGCAGTACTTC. It yields the protein CSVVGAGVLHEQYF.

The chain recombines TRBV7-2 with TRBJ2-1; 11 bases agree with TRBD2. This CDR3 contains 16 residues. Per the germline V gene, CDR1 is SGHTA and CDR2 is FQGNSA. V shed 0 bases and J 6 bases; nucleotides not matched to a gene: 4. The CDR3 nucleotides read TGTGCCAGCAGCTTAGCTCCCGGGACTAGCGGCAATGAGCAGTTCTTC. Translating gives CASSLAPGTSGNEQFF.

The rearrangement uses TRBV9 and TRBJ1-2; D may be TRBD1 (5 bases). CDR3 length equals 15 residues. V lost 0 bases to trimming and J lost 0 bases, with 9 bases between them. Germline assignment: CDR1 SGDLS and CDR2 YYNGEE. In DNA form, the CDR3 reads TGTGCCAGCAGCGTAGCGGCAGGGACTAACTATGGCTACACCTTC. As protein: CASSVAAGTNYGYTF. The full variable domain, in which reference TRBV9 and TRBJ1-2 provide the parts outside the CDR3, is DSGVTQTPKHLITATGQRVTLRCSPRSGDLSVYWYQQSLDQGLQFLIQYYNGEERAKGNILERFSAQQFPDLHSELNLSSLELGDSALYFCASSVAAGTNYGYTFGSGTRLTVV.

This chain uses TRBV4-3 with TRBJ2-5; D not resolved. This CDR3 is built from 15 residues. V was trimmed by 1 base and J by 1 base, leaving 10 bases between them. CDR1 and CDR2 from the germline V gene are LGHNA and YSLEER. The CDR3 coding sequence is TGCGCCAGCAGCCAAGGGGTTCAGATCCAAGAGACCCAGTACTTC. Protein: CASSQGVQIQETQYF.

The chain combines TRBV7-8 with TRBJ2-2, with D unclear. Trimming left V 0 bases short and J 1 base short, with 3 bases between. Germline CDR1 and CDR2: SGHVS and FQNEAQ. This CDR3 is built from 14 residues. CDR3 coding DNA: TGTGCCAGCAGCTTAGCTGAGAACACCGGGGAGCTGTTTTTT. Translated: CASSLAENTGELFF.

This clone was picked up a small number of times. V usage is TRBV7-9 and J usage is TRBJ1-1; no clear D gene. CDR1 and CDR2 (germline): SEHNR, FQNEAQ (reference sequence). Trimming stripped 5 bases from V and 4 bases from J, with 14 bases between. This CDR3 has 14 residues. Here the CDR3 reads CASSQDHFRTEAFF. The DNA for the CDR3 is TGTGCCAGCAGCCAGGACCACTTTCGCACTGAAGCTTTCTTT.

The genes are TRBV27 and TRBJ2-7; 9 bases are a match to TRBD1. The CDR3 loop spans 14 amino acids. V gave up 6 bases and J gave up 6 bases; unmatched junction bases: 9. Germline loops: CDR1 MNHEY, CDR2 SMNVEV (reference sequence). The DNA of the CDR3 is TGTGCCAGCAGCCCCCCGGGACAGGGACGCGAGCAGTACTTC. Its protein is CASSPPGQGREQYF.

The rearrangement links TRBV27 to TRBJ2-2; either TRBD1 or TRBD2 may fit D (5 bases each). The germline V gene encodes CDR1 MNHEY and CDR2 SMNVEV (reference sequence). The germline V and J ends were trimmed by 6 bases and 2 bases, with 10 bases remaining between them. There are 14 residues in the CDR3. Here the CDR3 reads CASRGDVNTGELFF. The CDR3 DNA is TGTGCCAGCAGGGGGGACGTAAACACCGGGGAGCTGTTTTTT.

The rearrangement uses TRBV3-1 (or the pseudogene TRBV3-2) and TRBJ2-1; no clear D gene. The CDR3 has 18 amino acids. V dropped 1 base and J dropped 2 bases, with 18 bases sitting between them. CDR1 is LGHDT, CDR2 YNNKEL, per germline (reference sequence). The CDR3 spells CASSQGLGIQTAYNEQFF. CDR3 sequence (DNA): TGTGCCAGCAGCCAAGGTTTGGGAATCCAGACTGCCTACAATGAGCAGTTCTTC.

V gene TRBV15 combines with J gene TRBJ2-2; D perhaps matches TRBD1 (5 bases). Between the trimmed V and J ends, which lost 1 base and 4 bases, there was a span of 13 bases. Looked up from germline, CDR1 is LNHNV and CDR2 is YYDKDF (reference sequence). This CDR3 is built from 16 residues. CDR3 nucleotide sequence: TGTGCCACCAGCAGAGGACGGCAGGGAATCACCGGGGAGCTGTTTTTT. Translated, it gives CATSRGRQGITGELFF.

This chain connects TRBV7-7 to TRBJ2-5; D is unclear. CDR3 length equals 15 residues. From germline, CDR1 is SSHAT and CDR2 FNYEAQ (reference sequence). CDR3 nucleotide sequence: TGTGCTAGCCGAATGGACGCCACGGGCTACGGGACCCAGTACTTC. It yields the protein CASRMDATGYGTQYF. The variable domain in full, completed from reference TRBV7-7 and TRBJ2-5, reads GAGVSQSPRYKVTKRGQDVTLRCDPISSHATLYWYQQALGQGPEFLTYFNYEAQPDKSGLPSDRFSAERPEGSISTLTIQRTEQRDSAMYRCASRMDATGYGTQYFGPGTRLLVL.

CDR3 sequence: CASSYLGESGYTF. The CDR3 bases are TGTGCCAGCAGTTACCTCGGGGAATCTGGCTACACCTTC. The V gene is TRBV28, the J gene TRBJ1-2; D unresolved. This CDR3 region has 13 residues. V lost 4 bases to trimming and J lost 7 bases, with 13 bases between them. Germline CDR1 is MDHEN and CDR2 is SYDVKM.

The chain recombines TRBV5-1 with TRBJ2-3, with 13 bases identical to TRBD2. CDR3 size: 16 residues. The J segment lost 4 bases and the V segment lost 4 bases, leaving 6 bases of the junction unmatched. Per the germline V gene, CDR1 is SGHRS and CDR2 is YFSETQ. As DNA, the CDR3 is TGCGCCAGCAGCACTAGGACTAGCGGGAGCGCAGATACGCAGTATTTT. It encodes CASSTRTSGSADTQYF.

The chain couples TRBV5-1 to TRBJ1-2; a possible D gene is TRBD1 (5 bases). The length of the CDR3 is 14 residues. The germline gives CDR1 SGHRS, CDR2 YFSETQ. Trimming removed 6 bases at V and 2 bases at J, with 14 bases between. The CDR3 DNA reads as TGCGCCAGCAAATGGGACCTCGCGAACTATGGCTACACCTTC. Translating it yields CASKWDLANYGYTF.

The chain has TRBV10-3 and TRBJ2-3, with 10 nucleotides matching TRBD2. The CDR3 totals 14 residues. The germline V gene has CDR1 ENHRY and CDR2 SYGVKD. The V gene end was trimmed by 5 bases and the J gene end by 6 bases; junction bases not matched to a gene: 5. CDR3 DNA: TGTGCCATCAGTTCCCTAGCGGGAGCGGATACGCAGTATTTT. This gives the protein CAISSLAGADTQYF.

The chain joins TRBV7-8 to TRBJ1-5, with D possibly matching TRBD1 (5 bases). Deletions cut 5 bases from V and 1 base from J, with 12 bases between. In germline, CDR1 is SGHVS, CDR2 FQNEAQ. The CDR3 runs 15 residues. Here the CDR3 DNA reads TGTGCCAGCAGCAGCAGGGTACTCAGCAATCAGCCCCAGCATTTT. This gives the protein CASSSRVLSNQPQHF.

This clone was found a few times. The gene calls are TRBV7-9 and TRBJ2-2, with D perhaps TRBD1 or TRBD2 (5 bases each). The CDR3 extends over 14 amino acids. V dropped 3 bases and J dropped 2 bases, with 7 bases sitting between them. Germline values: CDR1 SEHNR, CDR2 FQNEAQ (reference sequence). CDR3 amino acids: CASSFGTNTGELFF. CDR3 sequence (DNA): TGTGCCAGCAGCTTTGGGACCAACACCGGGGAGCTGTTTTTT.

V and J are TRBV6-6 and TRBJ2-3; D gene uncertain. V gave up 5 bases and J gave up 2 bases, with 8 bases separating them. Germline V gene data show CDR1 as MNHNY and CDR2 as SVGAGI (reference sequence). This CDR3 spans 13 amino acids. CDR3 protein: CASSARITDTQYF. In nucleotides, the CDR3 is TGTGCCAGCAGTGCCAGGATCACAGATACGCAGTATTTT.

The chain is built from TRBV6-5 and TRBJ1-3; D not certain. The germline V gene encodes CDR1 MNHEY and CDR2 SVGAGI. Between the trimmed V and J ends, which lost 6 bases and 0 bases, there was a span of 6 bases. The CDR3 has 13 residues. The CDR3 is CASRLLSGNTIYF. The CDR3 nucleotides read TGTGCCAGCAGACTTCTCTCTGGAAACACCATATATTTT.

The CDR3 protein is CASSETLWGLAATNTGELFF. Here the CDR3 DNA reads TGTGCCAGCAGTGAAACGTTATGGGGGCTAGCGGCTACGAACACCGGGGAGCTGTTTTTT. The chain carries TRBV6-1 and TRBJ2-2; D is perhaps TRBD2 (7 bases). This CDR3 has 20 residues. Trimming took 2 bases from V and 0 from J, leaving 22 bases between them. Germline CDR1 is MNHNS and CDR2 is SASEGT.

The chain joins TRBV23-1 to TRBJ2-7; TRBD2 might be the D (5 bases). TRBV23-1 belongs to the ORF category, with a function that is uncertain. V was pared by 4 bases and J by 4 bases, with 8 bases between. This CDR3 is 12 amino acids long. The CDR3 region has the DNA TGCGCCAGCAGTCGAGCGGTTTACGAGCAGTACTTC. This encodes CASSRAVYEQYF.

The chain combines TRBV7-2 with TRBJ1-1, with a tentative D call TRBD1 (5 bases). The CDR3 is made up of 13 amino acids. Germline-derived CDR1 and CDR2 are SGHTA and FQGNSA. Trimming stripped 3 bases from V and 6 bases from J, with 11 bases between. As DNA, the CDR3 is TGTGCCAGCAGCTTCACAGGCGTCGCTGAAGCTTTCTTT. Translated, it gives CASSFTGVAEAFF.

This chain joins TRBV30 and TRBJ2-3, with TRBD2 as a possible D gene (5 bases). The CDR3 spans 15 residues. CDR1 is GTSNPN, CDR2 SVGIG, per germline (reference sequence). Trimming took off 2 bases at V and 0 bases at J, with 12 bases between the two ends. The DNA of the CDR3 is TGTGCCTGGAGTCCCAGCCGGACTAGCACAGATACGCAGTATTTT. Its protein product is CAWSPSRTSTDTQYF. The full variable domain, completed using reference TRBV30 and TRBJ2-3, is SQTIHQWPATLVQPVGSPLSLECTVEGTSNPNLYWYRQAAGRGLQLLFYSVGIGQISSEVPQNLSASRPQDRQFILSSKKLLLSDSGFYLCAWSPSRTSTDTQYFGPGTRLTVL.

V usage is TRBV5-1 and J usage is TRBJ1-1; TRBD1 matches at 10 bases. With 2 bases clipped from V and 5 bases from J, the junction kept 6 bases outside the gene matches. The CDR3 spans 15 residues. Germline V gene sequence: CDR1 SGHRS, CDR2 YFSETQ. The CDR3, as DNA: TGCGCCAGCAGCTTTACCGGGACAGGGGAGACTGAAGCTTTCTTT. Translated, it gives CASSFTGTGETEAFF.

The V gene is TRBV7-8, the J gene TRBJ2-1; 9 bases are shared with TRBD1. Trimming removed 5 bases from V and 7 bases from J; junction bases left unmatched: 6. Germline-derived CDR1 and CDR2 are SGHVS and FQNEAQ. The CDR3 has 14 amino acids. CDR3 in amino acids: CASSTPGQGNEQFF. The DNA for the CDR3 is TGTGCCAGCAGCACGCCGGGACAGGGAAATGAGCAGTTCTTC.

The V and J genes are TRBV5-1 and TRBJ2-7; D gene unclear. Per germline, CDR1 SGHRS and CDR2 YFSETQ. Deletions cut 2 bases from V and 1 base from J, with 13 bases between. The CDR3 contains 15 residues. CDR3 sequence: CASSFEGFRSYEQYF. CDR3 nucleotide sequence: TGCGCCAGCAGCTTTGAAGGGTTCCGATCCTACGAGCAGTACTTC.

The chain is built from TRBV4-3 and TRBJ2-7; 7 bases are a match to TRBD2. The CDR3 spans 15 residues. CDR1 is LGHNA, CDR2 YSLEER, per germline. V lost 0 bases, J lost 7 bases, and 9 bases stayed unmatched. CDR3 DNA sequence: TGCGCCAGCAGCCAAGATCGGGCGGGAGCGCAGGAGCAGTACTTC. Protein: CASSQDRAGAQEQYF.

J is TRBJ2-3 and V is TRBV7-8; TRBD2 matches 7 bases. Germline V gene sequence: CDR1 SGHVS, CDR2 FQNEAQ. This CDR3 has 16 residues. V shed 4 bases, J shed 0 bases, and the junction held 7 bases outside the gene matches. CDR3 DNA: TGTGCCAGCAGCTGGCCTAGCGGAGCCAGCACAGATACGCAGTATTTT. As protein: CASSWPSGASTDTQYF.

The J gene is TRBJ2-5, the V gene TRBV27; the D call may be TRBD1 or TRBD2 (5 bases each). CDR1 and CDR2 (germline): MNHEY, SMNVEV (reference sequence). V gave up 5 bases and J gave up 4 bases, with 17 bases separating them. The CDR3 sequence is 15 residues long. CDR3 nucleotide sequence: TGTGCCAGCAGTCCGCCGGGACCCTGGCTAGAGACCCAGTACTTC. Translating gives CASSPPGPWLETQYF.

Here the CDR3 DNA reads TGTGCCAGCAGCTTAGGGGGTTTGTTTTTGGGTTCACCCCTCCACTTT. Translating it yields CASSLGGLFLGSPLHF. The V and J genes are TRBV7-2 and TRBJ1-6; D uncertain. Germline loops: CDR1 SGHTA, CDR2 FQGNSA. V was trimmed by 1 base and J by 9 bases, leaving 16 bases between them. This CDR3 is 16 amino acids long.